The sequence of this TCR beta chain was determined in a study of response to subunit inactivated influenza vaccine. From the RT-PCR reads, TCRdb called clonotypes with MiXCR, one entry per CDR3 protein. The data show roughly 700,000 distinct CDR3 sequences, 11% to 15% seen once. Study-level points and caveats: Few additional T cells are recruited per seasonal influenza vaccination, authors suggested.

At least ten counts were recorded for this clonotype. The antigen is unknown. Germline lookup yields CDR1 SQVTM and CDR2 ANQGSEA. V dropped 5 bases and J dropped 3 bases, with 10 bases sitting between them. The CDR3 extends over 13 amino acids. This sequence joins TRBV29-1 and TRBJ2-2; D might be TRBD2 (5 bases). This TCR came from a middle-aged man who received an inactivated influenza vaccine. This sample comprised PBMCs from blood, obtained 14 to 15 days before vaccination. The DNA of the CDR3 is TGCAGCGTTTGGCTAGCCTACACCGGGGAGCTGTTTTTT. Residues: CSVWLAYTGELFF.